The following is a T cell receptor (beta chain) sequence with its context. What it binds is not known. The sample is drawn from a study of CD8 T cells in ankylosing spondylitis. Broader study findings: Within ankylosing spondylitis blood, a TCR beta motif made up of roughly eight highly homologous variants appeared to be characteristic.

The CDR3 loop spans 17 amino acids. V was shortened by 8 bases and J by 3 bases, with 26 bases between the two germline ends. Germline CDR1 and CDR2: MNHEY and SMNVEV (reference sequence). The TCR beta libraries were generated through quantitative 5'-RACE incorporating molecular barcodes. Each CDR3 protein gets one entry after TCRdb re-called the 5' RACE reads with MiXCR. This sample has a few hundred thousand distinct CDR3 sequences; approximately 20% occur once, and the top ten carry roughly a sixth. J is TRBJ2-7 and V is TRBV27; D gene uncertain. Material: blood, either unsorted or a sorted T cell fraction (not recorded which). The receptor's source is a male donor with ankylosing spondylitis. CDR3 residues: CASRGAYGVAYDYEQYF. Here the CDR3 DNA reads TGTGCCAGCCGAGGCGCATATGGTGTAGCTTACGACTACGAGCAGTACTTC.